The 26 T cell receptor beta chains in this list originate from one sample, sequenced in a study of monozygotic twins with inflammatory bowel disease. From the 5' RACE reads, TCRdb lists one entry per CDR3 protein and no DNA. This repertoire comprises a few hundred thousand distinct CDR3 sequences; its ten largest clones make up less than 2%. Sequencing was done on a sample of blood. Receptors originate from a human donor with ulcerative colitis or Crohn's disease, or a healthy co-twin of an affected twin (not recorded which).

The chain employs TRBV7-8 and TRBJ2-3. CDR1 SGHVS and CDR2 FQNEAQ come from the germline V gene. This CDR3 is built from 15 residues. This CDR3 is CASSLGQRSTDTQYF.

The genes are TRBV20-1 and TRBJ1-5; TCRdb calls TRBD1, which cannot be checked without DNA. Germline V gives CDR1 DFQATT, CDR2 SNEGSKA (reference sequence). This CDR3 is 15 amino acids long. The CDR3 loop reads CSAHGDRHSNQPQHF.

The chain joins TRBV11-1 to TRBJ2-7; the TCRdb call, TRBD2, lacks DNA for checking. The CDR3 extends over 15 amino acids. Germline V gene sequence: CDR1 SGHAT, CDR2 FQDESV (reference sequence). CDR3 sequence: CASSLALGTGYEQYF.

This chain joins TRBV20-1 and TRBJ1-1. The CDR3 extends over 12 amino acids. Germline V gene sequence: CDR1 DFQATT, CDR2 SNEGSKA (reference sequence). The CDR3 here is CSAIGPNTEAFF.

The chain is built from TRBV5-1 and TRBJ2-7; TCRdb names TRBD1, which stays unverified in the absence of DNA. The length of the CDR3 is 14 residues. The germline V gene has CDR1 SGHRS and CDR2 YFSETQ. The CDR3 is CASSLGQLRGEQYF.

The rearrangement joins TRBV19 to TRBJ2-7. The germline V gene has CDR1 LNHDA and CDR2 SQIVND (reference sequence). This CDR3 comprises 11 residues. This chain's CDR3 is CASGTPYEQYF.

This sequence joins TRBV15 and TRBJ1-1; TCRdb reports TRBD1, a call that lacks DNA to check it against. Germline V gives CDR1 LNHNV, CDR2 YYDKDF (reference sequence). This CDR3 has 14 amino acids. The CDR3 region is CATSREGVDTEAFF.

This sequence joins TRBV24-1 and TRBJ1-1; TCRdb proposes TRBD1, but this gene call is untestable without DNA. The CDR3 is 17 residues long. Germline V gene lookup returns CDR1 KGHDR and CDR2 SFDVKD. The CDR3 spells CATRRGTGGALDTEAFF.

The chain is built from TRBV6-1 and TRBJ2-3; TCRdb names TRBD1, which stays unverified in the absence of DNA. The CDR3 is 16 residues long. CDR1 MNHNS and CDR2 SASEGT come from the germline V gene. CDR3 protein: CASRERGAVTTDTQYF.

The chain recombines TRBV24-1 with TRBJ1-1. This CDR3 region has 13 residues. Germline V CDR1 and CDR2: KGHDR, SFDVKD. The chain's CDR3 is CATSDPANTEAFF.

The chain is built from TRBV20-1 and TRBJ1-2; the D gene TCRdb calls, TRBD1, cannot be checked with no DNA. CDR3 length equals 14 residues. Germline CDR1 is DFQATT and CDR2 is SNEGSKA (reference sequence). The CDR3 loop reads CSASSRGQDYGYTF.

The chain carries TRBV5-1 and TRBJ2-3; as DNA is missing, the TRBD2 call by TCRdb cannot be tested. Germline V gene data show CDR1 as SGHRS and CDR2 as YFSETQ. This CDR3 comprises 15 residues. The CDR3 reads CASSPIAGGGDTQYF. Full variable domain (missing parts from reference TRBV5-1 and TRBJ2-3): KAGVTQTPRYLIKTRGQQVTLSCSPISGHRSVSWYQQTPGQGLQFLFEYFSETQRNKGNFPGRFSGRQFSNSRSEMNVSTLELGDSALYLCASSPIAGGGDTQYFGPGTRLTVL.

The chain has TRBV5-1 and TRBJ1-1; TCRdb outputs TRBD1, but without DNA this stays unchecked. CDR1 and CDR2 from the germline V gene are SGHRS and YFSETQ. The length of the CDR3 is 14 residues. This CDR3 is CASRTGLLNTEAFF. The complete variable domain, with remaining parts taken from reference TRBV5-1 and TRBJ1-1, reads KAGVTQTPRYLIKTRGQQVTLSCSPISGHRSVSWYQQTPGQGLQFLFEYFSETQRNKGNFPGRFSGRQFSNSRSEMNVSTLELGDSALYLCASRTGLLNTEAFFGQGTRLTVV.

The gene calls are TRBV7-6 and TRBJ2-5; the D gene TCRdb calls, TRBD2, cannot be checked with no DNA. Germline V gene sequence: CDR1 SGHVS, CDR2 FNYEAQ. This CDR3 comprises 16 residues. The CDR3 loop reads CASSLARVGGQETQYF.

The V and J genes are TRBV19 and TRBJ2-1; TCRdb indicates TRBD1, and absent DNA this call remains unverified. CDR3 length equals 16 residues. Germline lookup yields CDR1 LNHDA and CDR2 SQIVND (reference sequence). CDR3: CASSLNRDSNFNEQFF.

This rearrangement joins TRBV7-3 to TRBJ2-3; TCRdb gives TRBD1 as the D gene, but with no DNA this cannot be confirmed. CDR1 is SGHTA, CDR2 FQGTGA, per germline. This CDR3 has 15 amino acids. CDR3: CASSLTGGTGDTQYF.

J is TRBJ2-3 and V is TRBV4-2; TCRdb's D call of TRBD2 is untestable without DNA. Germline assignment: CDR1 LGHNA and CDR2 YNFKEQ. This CDR3 spans 15 amino acids. CDR3 protein: CASSRIAGGPGTQYF.

This chain links TRBV5-6 with TRBJ2-2; without DNA, the TCRdb call of TRBD1 cannot be checked. The CDR3 extends over 15 amino acids. Germline CDR1 is SGHDT and CDR2 is YYEEEE. CDR3 protein: CASSPGAFTYGELFF.

This chain joins TRBV12-3 or TRBV12-4 and TRBJ2-7; TCRdb names TRBD2, which stays unverified in the absence of DNA. The CDR3 runs 15 residues. CDR3: CASSLRDYGIREQYF.

CDR3 region: CASSQEGRSSYEQYF. The chain recombines TRBV4-2 with TRBJ2-7; TCRdb outputs TRBD1, but without DNA this stays unchecked. The CDR3 covers 15 residues. CDR1 LGHNA and CDR2 YNFKEQ come from the germline V gene.

The gene calls are TRBV20-1 and TRBJ1-3; TCRdb proposes TRBD1, but this gene call is untestable without DNA. Per the germline V gene, CDR1 is DFQATT and CDR2 is SNEGSKA (reference sequence). The CDR3 is 15 amino acids. The CDR3: CSARDPGASGNTIYF.

This sequence joins TRBV20-1 and TRBJ1-2; the D gene TCRdb calls, TRBD1, cannot be checked with no DNA. The CDR3 covers 13 residues. Germline V gene sequence: CDR1 DFQATT, CDR2 SNEGSKA (reference sequence). CDR3 amino acids: CSARVTGRYGYTF.

The V and J genes are TRBV20-1 and TRBJ2-3; no DNA is available, so the TRBD1 call from TCRdb remains unchecked. CDR1 and CDR2 from the germline V gene are DFQATT and SNEGSKA (reference sequence). The CDR3 has 16 residues. The CDR3 loop is CSARDARGPFTDTQYF.

V is TRBV19 and J is TRBJ1-1; absent DNA, TCRdb's TRBD1 call cannot be checked. This CDR3 is built from 15 residues. From germline, CDR1 is LNHDA and CDR2 SQIVND (reference sequence). CDR3 region: CASSARDVANTEAFF.

The chain has TRBV4-1 and TRBJ1-1; TCRdb indicates TRBD1, and absent DNA this call remains unverified. CDR3 size: 15 residues. From germline, CDR1 is MGHRA and CDR2 YSYEKL. CDR3 amino acids: CASSQAGGRYTEAFF.

The CDR3: CASSQLHRRQGNTEAFF. The chain joins TRBV3-1 to TRBJ1-1; TCRdb's D call of TRBD1 is untestable without DNA. The CDR3 loop spans 17 amino acids. Germline loops: CDR1 LGHDT, CDR2 YNNKEL (reference sequence).